These 24 T cell receptor beta chains were sequenced from one sample in a study of T-cell reconstitution after alpha-beta-depleted transplantation in children. The authors prepared the TCRbeta library with unique molecular identifiers. TCRdb analysed the PCR reads with MiXCR anew, one entry per CDR3 protein. The data contain around 530,000 distinct CDR3 sequences, about 33% of them singletons. The material was PBMCs from the stem cell graft donor, obtained from the stem cell graft. The receptors stem from a human donor who donated a stem cell graft to a child with aplastic anemia.

This clonotype was seen a few times. The rearrangement links TRBV20-1 to TRBJ1-1; the match to TRBD1 covers 11 bases. V gave up 6 bases and J gave up 5 bases; unmatched junction bases: 8. Germline values: CDR1 DFQATT, CDR2 SNEGSKA (reference sequence). There are 14 residues in the CDR3. The CDR3 DNA follows: TGCAGTGCCGCACGGACAGGGGGCCGGACTGAAGCTTTCTTT. It codes for CSAARTGGRTEAFF.

V gene TRBV12-3 or TRBV12-4 combines with J gene TRBJ1-2, with D uncertain. V lost 5 bases, J lost 2 bases, and 6 bases lay in between. The CDR3 length is 12 residues. The CDR3 is CASSKENYGYTF. DNA of the CDR3: TGTGCCAGCAGTAAGGAGAACTATGGCTACACCTTC.

This rearrangement joins TRBV18 to TRBJ2-5; D uncertain. The V end lost 0 bases, the J end lost 5 bases, and 10 bases lay between the germline ends. Germline CDR1 is KGHSH and CDR2 is LQKENI. The CDR3 is 14 amino acids. CDR3 loop: CASSPPAPEETQYF. The CDR3, as DNA: TGTGCCAGCTCACCACCGGCGCCCGAGGAGACCCAGTACTTC.

V gene TRBV7-9 combines with J gene TRBJ1-5, with D possibly being TRBD1 (5 bases). CDR1 SEHNR and CDR2 FQNEAQ come from the germline V gene (reference sequence). The V gene lost 6 bases and the J gene lost 3 bases, with 9 bases spanning the gap. The CDR3 covers 13 residues. CDR3 nucleotides: TGTGCCAGCAGAGAAGGGGCCAATCAGCCCCAGCATTTT. Its protein is CASREGANQPQHF.

The chain links TRBV27 to TRBJ1-1, with D uncertain. The CDR3 totals 13 residues. The V end was cut by 1 base, the J end by 4 bases, with 7 bases between. The germline CDR1 and CDR2 sequences are MNHEY and SMNVEV (reference sequence). The CDR3 reads CASSLYQTTEAFF. The DNA of the CDR3 is TGTGCCAGCAGTTTATATCAGACCACTGAAGCTTTCTTT.

This clonotype was seen only a few times. The chain recombines TRBV10-3 with TRBJ1-4; D is unresolved. The CDR3 runs to 11 residues. Germline loops: CDR1 ENHRY, CDR2 SYGVKD. Trimming pared 3 bases from V and 8 bases from J, leaving 4 bases between. The CDR3 nucleotides are TGTGCCATCAGTGATGGGGAAAAACTGTTTTTT. It specifies CAISDGEKLFF.

Only a few counts were recorded for this clonotype. The genes are TRBV5-1 and TRBJ1-2; D remains ambiguous. The CDR3 has 15 residues. Trimming removed 0 bases from V and 8 bases from J, with 17 bases in between. Germline V gene data show CDR1 as SGHRS and CDR2 as YFSETQ. CDR3 sequence reads: CASSLGPGLSRGYTF. The CDR3 DNA sequence: TGCGCCAGCAGCTTGGGGCCCGGGTTGTCGCGAGGCTACACCTTC.

This clonotype was seen a handful of times. The chain couples TRBV27 to TRBJ1-2, with TRBD1 matching 11 bases. CDR1 is MNHEY, CDR2 SMNVEV, per germline (reference sequence). V was pared by 5 bases and J by 9 bases, with 5 bases of the junction left unmatched. The CDR3 has 13 residues. The CDR3 loop is CASSPRTGGRYTF. The CDR3 coding sequence is TGTGCCAGCAGTCCCAGGACAGGGGGCCGCTACACCTTC.

This clonotype was detected only a few times. The chain is built from TRBV6-2 or TRBV6-3 and TRBJ2-7; D might be TRBD1 (5 bases). Germline assignment: CDR1 MNHEY and CDR2 SVGEGT. The CDR3 covers 17 residues. Deletions cut 0 bases from V and 3 bases from J, with 18 bases between. In DNA, the CDR3 is TGTGCCAGCAGTTACTCCTATATGCAGGGCCCGAACTACGAGCAGTACGTC. Encoded protein: CASSYSYMQGPNYEQYV.

The CDR3 protein is CASSVIAGATDTQYF. CDR3 DNA sequence: TGTGCCAGCAGTGTTATAGCGGGAGCCACAGATACGCAGTATTTT. The V call is TRBV9, the J call TRBJ2-3; TRBD2 matches 9 bases. Germline values: CDR1 SGDLS, CDR2 YYNGEE. The V segment lost 5 bases and the J segment 2 bases; nucleotides outside the gene matches: 6. The CDR3 has 15 amino acids.

The V call is TRBV5-1, the J call TRBJ2-3; 7 bases are shared with TRBD2. The J segment lost 6 bases and the V segment lost 2 bases, leaving 9 bases of the junction unmatched. Germline V gene data show CDR1 as SGHRS and CDR2 as YFSETQ. The CDR3 runs to 15 residues. The CDR3 spells CASSFGGRSPDTQYF. In nucleotides, the CDR3 is TGCGCCAGCAGCTTCGGCGGGAGATCCCCGGATACGCAGTATTTT.

This clonotype was detected a few times. This chain joins TRBV29-1 and TRBJ2-3, with 10 nucleotides matching TRBD1. CDR3 length equals 14 residues. The trim removed 7 bases at V and 4 bases at J, leaving 8 bases unmatched. Germline V gene sequence: CDR1 SQVTM, CDR2 ANQGSEA. The CDR3 DNA reads as TGCAGCGGGGACAGGGGAGGAGGTGCAGATACGCAGTATTTT. This translates into CSGDRGGGADTQYF.

This clonotype was found a few times. This chain's CDR3 is CASSLGYSSYEQYV. DNA for the CDR3: TGTGCCAGCAGCTTGGGTTACAGCTCCTACGAGCAGTACGTC. The V and J genes are TRBV5-6 and TRBJ2-7; no reliable D call. The germline CDR1 and CDR2 sequences are SGHDT and YYEEEE. Trimming took off 0 bases at V and 0 bases at J, with 7 bases between the two ends. The CDR3 contains 14 residues.

This clonotype was counted a few times. The gene calls are TRBV12-3 or TRBV12-4 and TRBJ1-1; 8 bases map to TRBD1. The J segment lost 5 bases and the V segment lost 7 bases, leaving 6 bases of the junction unmatched. The CDR3 contains 13 residues. This chain's CDR3 is CASTFTGGTEAFF. The DNA of the CDR3 is TGTGCCAGCACCTTTACAGGGGGGACTGAAGCTTTCTTT.

The V gene is TRBV28, the J gene TRBJ1-4, with 7 bases lining up with TRBD1. The germline V gene encodes CDR1 MDHEN and CDR2 SYDVKM. Trimming removed 5 bases from V and 3 bases from J; junction bases left unmatched: 15. This CDR3 region has 18 residues. In nucleotides, the CDR3 is TGTGCCAGCAGTAGCCGACACGCACAGGGGAGCGCTAATGAAAAACTGTTTTTT. Protein product: CASSSRHAQGSANEKLFF.

DNA of the CDR3: TGTGCCAGCGATAATAGCGGGAGTTTCCCCCCAGATACGCAGTATTTT. It specifies CASDNSGSFPPDTQYF. V usage is TRBV6-2 or TRBV6-3 and J usage is TRBJ2-3; 9 bases are shared with TRBD2. The J segment lost 4 bases and the V segment lost 8 bases, leaving 13 bases of the junction unmatched. The CDR3 spans 16 residues. Germline V gene lookup returns CDR1 MNHEY and CDR2 SVGEGT.

This chain uses TRBV28 with TRBJ1-2, with D uncertain. The CDR3 sequence is 11 residues long. V lost 7 bases, J lost 10 bases, and 13 bases lay in between. Germline CDR1 and CDR2: MDHEN and SYDVKM. CDR3 residues: CASIESGLYTF. CDR3 nucleotide sequence: TGTGCCAGCATCGAATCCGGTCTCTACACCTTC.

The J gene is TRBJ2-7, the V gene TRBV12-3 or TRBV12-4; 9 bases agree with TRBD1. The CDR3 has 14 amino acids. J gave up 0 bases and V 5 bases, and 2 bases lay outside the gene matches. The CDR3 sequence: CASSKGQGSYEQYV. Here the CDR3 DNA reads TGTGCCAGCAGTAAGGGACAGGGCTCCTACGAGCAGTACGTC.

This chain uses TRBV6-5 with TRBJ2-1; 9 positions agree with TRBD2. V lost 6 bases, J lost 6 bases, and 6 bases stayed unmatched. Germline assignment: CDR1 MNHEY and CDR2 SVGAGI. This CDR3 comprises 14 residues. The CDR3 nucleotides read TGTGCCAGCAGCCCCTCGCGGGGGGGCAATGAGCAGTTCTTC. This translates into CASSPSRGGNEQFF.

This sequence joins TRBV6-1 and TRBJ2-5; 9 bases are a match to TRBD2. The CDR3 has 15 residues. Losses at the gene ends were 8 bases for V and 5 bases for J; bases not matched to a gene: 12. Per germline, CDR1 MNHNS and CDR2 SASEGT. CDR3 sequence reads: CASGTSLFDGETQYF. In DNA form, the CDR3 reads TGTGCCAGCGGGACTAGCCTCTTCGACGGGGAGACCCAGTACTTC.

The table lists this clonotype with a few counts. The V gene is TRBV7-9, the J gene TRBJ2-5; tentative D call: TRBD1 (6 bases). The V gene lost 5 bases and the J gene lost 3 bases, with 19 bases spanning the gap. The germline V gene has CDR1 SEHNR and CDR2 FQNEAQ (reference sequence). This CDR3 is built from 16 residues. CDR3 in DNA: TGTGCCAGCAGCCCGAGGGATGACAGGAGCGAAGAGACCCAGTACTTC. Translating gives CASSPRDDRSEETQYF.

A few counts support this clonotype. The chain couples TRBV7-9 to TRBJ2-7; D may match TRBD1 or TRBD2 (7 bases each). The CDR3 totals 14 residues. Germline V lookup: CDR1 SEHNR, CDR2 FQNEAQ (reference sequence). Deletions cut 4 bases from V and 5 bases from J, with 15 bases between. DNA of the CDR3: TGTGCCAGCAGCTCAGGGGGGAGGGACCACGAGCAGTACTTC. Protein product: CASSSGGRDHEQYF.

This clonotype was picked up many times. The chain has TRBV5-6 and TRBJ2-3; no reliable D call. V shed 1 base and J shed 6 bases, with 9 bases lying between them. Germline V CDR1 and CDR2: SGHDT, YYEEEE. The CDR3 sequence is 13 residues long. The CDR3 DNA reads as TGTGCCAGCAGCTTGCGCGGCAGTGATACGCAGTATTTT. This sequence encodes CASSLRGSDTQYF.

As regards this clonotype: It may be a read error: a sequence one base away is much more abundant. The chain couples TRBV9 to TRBJ2-3; 7 bases are shared with TRBD2. CDR1 SGDLS and CDR2 YYNGEE come from the germline V gene. V shed 2 bases and J 6 bases; nucleotides not matched to a gene: 12. This CDR3 is built from 16 residues. The CDR3 nucleotides read TGTGCCAGCAGCGTCCAACCTAGCGGCGGTCTGGATACGCAGTATTTT. It codes for CASSVQPSGGLDTQYF.